This is a list of T cell receptor beta chains from one sample in a study of ipilimumab plus nivolumab after autologous stem cell transplantation. The assay was immunoSEQ multiplex PCR, and TCRdb's table has in-frame clones only and misses some. The sample lists 10,000 to 15,000 clones; around 75% were seen once. The material sequenced was PBMCs, taken in a trial of ipilimumab plus nivolumab as post-transplant consolidation. Receptors were obtained from a male donor with multiple myeloma. Each CDR3 is given with its conserved first and last residue. The D gene is left open where the match is weak. Some rows have no size entry. The others give once, few or many, or a class for an expanded clone.

v_gene	abundance	j_gene	d_gene	CDR3nt	CDR3aa
TRBV5-4	-	TRBJ2-3	TRBD2	TGTGCCAGCAGCTTGCCGACCGGGACTAGCGGGGGCACAGATACGCAGTATTTT	CASSLPTGTSGGTDTQYF
TRBV6-5	-	TRBJ1-2	TRBD1	TGTGCCAGCAGAACCGGACAGGGGACCCCCTACACCTTC	CASRTGQGTPYTF
TRBV30	-	TRBJ2-5	-	TGTGCCTGGAGTGGGCGGAAGAAAGAGACCCAGTACTTC	CAWSGRKKETQYF
TRBV7-9	-	TRBJ1-5	-	TGTGCCCATTTGCGGGGGGGACAGCCCCAGCATTTT	CAHLRGGQPQHF
TRBV15	once	TRBJ2-1	-	TGTGCCACCAGCAGAGCTGGGACCTACAATGAGCAGTTCTTC	CATSRAGTYNEQFF
TRBV7-3	-	TRBJ2-5	-	TGTGCCAGCAGCCACACACCGGAGGGGGGCCAGTACTTC	CASSHTPEGGQYF
TRBV19	medium-sized	TRBJ2-7	TRBD1	TGTGCCAGTAGTATGCCGGACAGGGCCCGGGAGCAGTACTTC	CASSMPDRAREQYF
TRBV27	-	TRBJ2-5	-	TGTGCCAGCAAAAAGTATAATGCGGAGACCCAGTACTTC	CASKKYNAETQYF
TRBV11-1	-	TRBJ2-7	-	TGTGCCAGCAGCTTCTCCTACGAGCAGTACTTC	CASSFSYEQYF
TRBV5-1	-	TRBJ1-2	TRBD1	TGCGCCAGCAGCCGGACAGGGGGCGGAGATGGCTACACCTTC	CASSRTGGGDGYTF
TRBV29-1	-	TRBJ1-1	-	TGCAGCGTTGCGGGGCGCCTAAAGAACACTGAAGCTTTCTTT	CSVAGRLKNTEAFF
TRBV6-1	-	TRBJ1-4	TRBD1	TGTGCCAGCAGTCGGACAGGGGCTAATGAAAAACTGTTTTTT	CASSRTGANEKLFF
TRBV30	-	TRBJ2-3	-	TGTGCCTGGAGTGTACCGGGGTTGTACAGGGGCACAGATACGCAGTATTTT	CAWSVPGLYRGTDTQYF
TRBV5-1	-	TRBJ1-1	-	TGCGCCAGCAGCACCGGGGGGACTGAAGCTTTCTTT	CASSTGGTEAFF
TRBV4-2	-	TRBJ1-1	-	TGTGCCAGCAGCCAAACGGGGGTGAGGACTGAAGCTTTCTTT	CASSQTGVRTEAFF
TRBV14	-	TRBJ2-3	-	TGTGCCAGCAGGGGACGACACACAGATACGCAGTATTTT	CASRGRHTDTQYF
TRBV21-1	-	TRBJ1-1	-	TGTGCCAGCAGGGTGATCCTAGCAATTCGCACTGAAGCTTTCTTT	CASRVILAIRTEAFF
TRBV2	-	TRBJ2-7	TRBD2	TGTGCCAGCAAGAGCCCGGGGGGGGTTGGCGAGCAGTACTTC	CASKSPGGVGEQYF
TRBV2	medium-sized	TRBJ2-3	-	TGTGCCAGCAGCACCCGGGACGGGAGCACAGATACGCAGTATTTT	CASSTRDGSTDTQYF
TRBV5-4	-	TRBJ2-1	TRBD2	TGTGCCAGCAGCTTGGCAATTGGGCGGGGGGGCAATGAGCAGTTCTTC	CASSLAIGRGGNEQFF
TRBV30	-	TRBJ1-1	-	TGTGCCTGGAGTGTTTTTAGGGCGCGGACTGAAGCTTTCTTT	CAWSVFRARTEAFF
TRBV19	-	TRBJ1-2	TRBD1	TGTGCCACACTCCGGGACAGTGCCTATGGCTACACCTTC	CATLRDSAYGYTF